The 27 T cell receptor beta chains below were found in one sample sequenced in a study of beta chain features in type 1 diabetes. What was sequenced were expressed TCRB transcripts, since all of the isolated RNA had been reverse transcribed. Using immunoSEQ multiplex PCR, the repertoire was profiled, and TCRdb retains in-frame clones only, with some absent. The data show 280,000 or so clones, 14% to 15% seen once. These receptors have no known antigen. Regarding the study as a whole: Significant though moderate, a shortening of TCRB CDR3s appeared in all four CD4+ subsets of Type 1 diabetes patients.

The material sequenced was naive CD4+ T cells from blood. All receptors come from a man younger than 35 with type 1 diabetes.

The chain carries TRBV5-4 and TRBJ2-5; possible D gene TRBD2, 5 bases. With 5 bases removed from V and 1 base from J, the gap between germline ends came to 12 bases. CDR1 and CDR2 from the germline V gene are SGHNT and YYREEE (reference sequence). CDR3 length equals 14 residues. The CDR3 spells CASRPGGFQETQYF. In nucleotides, the CDR3 is TGTGCCAGCAGACCTGGAGGCTTCCAAGAGACCCAGTACTTC.

The gene calls are TRBV9 and TRBJ2-1, with D possibly TRBD2 on 6 matching bases. Germline CDR1 SGDLS, CDR2 YYNGEE. The CDR3 contains 13 residues. V was clipped by 3 bases and J by 8 bases, with 12 bases between them. CDR3 bases: TGTGCCAGCAGCGCCTCCCCTAGCGATGAGCAGTTCTTC. Translation: CASSASPSDEQFF.

This clone was seen more than once but under ten times. This chain links TRBV11-2 with TRBJ2-1, with unresolved D. CDR3 length: 13 amino acids. The V and J ends lost 3 bases and 6 bases respectively, with 9 bases between them. Germline values: CDR1 SGHAT, CDR2 FQNNGV. The CDR3 sequence is CASSFEQVNEQFF. Here the CDR3 DNA reads TGTGCCAGCAGCTTTGAGCAGGTCAATGAGCAGTTCTTC.

The chain joins TRBV11-2 to TRBJ2-5, with D possibly TRBD2 on 5 matching bases. Trimming removed 8 bases from V and 2 bases from J, with 9 bases in between. In germline, CDR1 is SGHAT, CDR2 FQNNGV. The CDR3 extends over 12 amino acids. The CDR3 sequence is CASDRDQETQYF. CDR3 nucleotide sequence: TGTGCCAGCGATCGGGATCAAGAGACCCAGTACTTC.

This clone has only a few counts. The CDR3 region is CASSEGLPETYEQYF. In nucleotides, the CDR3 is TGTGCCAGCAGCGAGGGACTACCCGAGACCTACGAGCAGTACTTC. V gene TRBV9 combines with J gene TRBJ2-7; 7 nucleotides agree with TRBD2. Germline trimming cut 3 bases from V and 2 bases from J; bases unmatched to any gene: 8. In germline, CDR1 is SGDLS, CDR2 YYNGEE. The CDR3 runs to 15 residues.

This clone turned up a few times. The chain couples TRBV7-2 to TRBJ2-3; D is perhaps TRBD2 (6 bases). In germline, CDR1 is SGHTA, CDR2 FQGNSA. The CDR3 loop spans 15 amino acids. V was pared by 3 bases and J by 6 bases, with 16 bases between. The CDR3 sequence is CASSFRDGSYDTQYF. The CDR3 DNA is TGTGCCAGCAGCTTCCGGGACGGGAGCTACGATACGCAGTATTTT.

This clone appeared a few times. The V call is TRBV7-9, the J call TRBJ2-7; the D gene is possibly TRBD1 (5 bases). CDR3 length: 16 residues. V gave up 5 bases and J gave up 1 base, with 18 bases separating them. Germline loops: CDR1 SEHNR, CDR2 FQNEAQ (reference sequence). CDR3: CASSGERQIGSYEQYF. The CDR3 bases are TGTGCCAGCAGCGGAGAGCGACAGATAGGGTCCTACGAGCAGTACTTC.

V is TRBV30 and J is TRBJ2-5; 8 bases line up with TRBD1. The V gene end was trimmed by 7 bases and the J gene end by 5 bases; junction bases not matched to a gene: 9. The length of the CDR3 is 13 residues. Germline loops: CDR1 GTSNPN, CDR2 SVGIG (reference sequence). CDR3 sequence: CAFAQGAGETQYF. In DNA form, the CDR3 reads TGTGCCTTCGCCCAGGGGGCGGGGGAGACCCAGTACTTC.

This clone was detected a few times. The CDR3 sequence is CASAQGQPSSYEQYF. In nucleotides, the CDR3 is TGTGCCAGCGCTCAAGGACAGCCATCCTCCTACGAGCAGTACTTC. The chain joins TRBV6-6 to TRBJ2-7; perhaps TRBD1 as D (6 bases). CDR1 and CDR2 (germline): MNHNY, SVGAGI (reference sequence). The length of the CDR3 is 15 residues. Trimming pared 8 bases from V and 0 bases from J, leaving 17 bases between.

This clone was observed a few times. The V call is TRBV7-9, the J call TRBJ2-7, with 7 bases matching TRBD2. Germline lookup yields CDR1 SEHNR and CDR2 FQNEAQ (reference sequence). Losses at the gene ends were 3 bases for V and 2 bases for J; bases not matched to a gene: 10. This CDR3 contains 16 residues. The CDR3 coding sequence is TGTGCCAGCAGCTTTGGCCGCAGCGGGGTTACCTACGAGCAGTACTTC. Translation gives CASSFGRSGVTYEQYF.

V usage is TRBV5-1 and J usage is TRBJ1-2; D is possibly TRBD1 (5 bases). The CDR3 is 14 residues long. V was pared by 5 bases and J by 4 bases, with 15 bases between. Germline loops: CDR1 SGHRS, CDR2 YFSETQ. The CDR3 region has the DNA TGCGCCAGCAGAAGGGGTCGGGGAGGCTATGGCTACACCTTC. Its translation is CASRRGRGGYGYTF.

As regards this clone: Additional DNA sequences in this sample encode the identical CDR3. The V gene is TRBV18, the J gene TRBJ1-1, with unresolved D. This CDR3 is 13 amino acids long. The V gene's germline CDR1 is KGHSH and CDR2 LQKENI. V lost 3 bases and J lost 1, with 6 bases in between. DNA of the CDR3: TGTGCCAGCTCACCCCGAGGGAACACTGAAGCTTTCTTT. This codes for CASSPRGNTEAFF.

This clone came up a few times. This chain links TRBV28 with TRBJ2-7, with 14 bases identical to TRBD2. Germline V gene data show CDR1 as MDHEN and CDR2 as SYDVKM. The J segment lost 5 bases and the V segment lost 6 bases, leaving 6 bases of the junction unmatched. The CDR3 extends over 15 amino acids. The CDR3 spells CASSYGLAGGNEQYF. The CDR3 DNA sequence: TGTGCCAGCAGCTACGGACTAGCGGGAGGAAACGAGCAGTACTTC.

This clone was observed a few times. The chain is built from TRBV7-8 and TRBJ1-5, with D perhaps matching TRBD1 (6 bases). The germline gives CDR1 SGHVS, CDR2 FQNEAQ. The V end lost 6 bases, the J end lost 5 bases, and 20 bases lay between the germline ends. This CDR3 is built from 16 residues. The CDR3 reads CASRSGIGGAYQPQHF. The CDR3 DNA follows: TGTGCCAGCAGATCGGGGATAGGGGGGGCGTATCAGCCCCAGCATTTT.

This clone was recorded once. CDR3 sequence reads: CAWSVDGADTQYF. CDR3 DNA: TGTGCCTGGAGTGTTGACGGGGCAGATACGCAGTATTTT. This chain connects TRBV30 to TRBJ2-3, with a tentative D call TRBD2 (5 bases). The CDR3 loop spans 13 amino acids. Deletions cut 0 bases from V and 4 bases from J, with 8 bases between. Looked up from germline, CDR1 is GTSNPN and CDR2 is SVGIG (reference sequence).

This clone was observed a few times. The chain carries TRBV11-2 and TRBJ2-5, with TRBD2 matching 9 bases. The CDR3 is 13 residues long. J was trimmed by 5 bases and V by 3 bases; bases with no gene match: 1. From germline, CDR1 is SGHAT and CDR2 FQNNGV. The CDR3 loop reads CASSFLAGETQYF. CDR3 sequence (DNA): TGTGCCAGCAGCTTCCTAGCGGGGGAGACCCAGTACTTC.

The rearrangement uses TRBV28 and TRBJ2-7, with 11 nucleotides matching TRBD1. Germline CDR1 MDHEN, CDR2 SYDVKM. The CDR3 has 15 amino acids. J lost 3 bases, V lost 6 bases, and 7 bases had no gene match. The CDR3 region is CASSPLGTGGYEQYF. DNA of the CDR3: TGTGCCAGCAGCCCACTCGGGACAGGGGGCTACGAGCAGTACTTC.

This clone came up a few times. The genes are TRBV9 and TRBJ2-1; the D gene is possibly TRBD2 (6 bases). The CDR3 has 14 amino acids. Looked up from germline, CDR1 is SGDLS and CDR2 is YYNGEE. Trimming removed 0 bases at V and 10 bases at J, with 14 bases between. CDR3 bases: TGTGCCAGCAGCGTAGTCGTCCGGGCGGGGGAGCAGTTCTTC. Amino acid sequence: CASSVVVRAGEQFF. Variable domain in full (rest from reference TRBV9 and TRBJ2-1): DSGVTQTPKHLITATGQRVTLRCSPRSGDLSVYWYQQSLDQGLQFLIQYYNGEERAKGNILERFSAQQFPDLHSELNLSSLELGDSALYFCASSVVVRAGEQFFGPGTRLTVL.

This clone was seen a handful of times. V is TRBV28 and J is TRBJ2-3, with 10 bases aligning to TRBD2. The V gene end was trimmed by 6 bases and the J gene end by 3 bases; junction bases not matched to a gene: 6. The germline V gene has CDR1 MDHEN and CDR2 SYDVKM. This CDR3 region has 15 residues. The CDR3 DNA reads as TGTGCCAGCAGGCAGCGGGAGGGCCATACAGATACGCAGTATTTT. It codes for CASRQREGHTDTQYF.

This chain links TRBV11-2 with TRBJ2-1; tentative D call: TRBD2 (6 bases). Looked up from germline, CDR1 is SGHAT and CDR2 is FQNNGV. Between the trimmed V and J ends, which lost 4 bases and 4 bases, there was a span of 11 bases. The CDR3 is made up of 14 amino acids. CDR3 nucleotide sequence: TGTGCCAGCAGCTACGGGAGTTCGTACAATGAGCAGTTCTTC. Amino acid sequence: CASSYGSSYNEQFF.

This rearrangement joins TRBV5-1 to TRBJ2-7; 7 bases are a match to TRBD1. Per germline, CDR1 SGHRS and CDR2 YFSETQ. V lost 2 bases, J lost 5 bases, and 10 bases stayed unmatched. This CDR3 has 15 residues. In DNA, the CDR3 is TGCGCCAGCAGCTTTAAGGACAGGAGGATTGACGAGCAGTACTTC. Encoded protein: CASSFKDRRIDEQYF.

The chain links TRBV5-8 to TRBJ1-4; 9 nucleotides align to TRBD1. Germline V gene sequence: CDR1 SGHTS, CDR2 YDEGEE. The CDR3 is made up of 16 amino acids. V trimming: 4 bases; J trimming: 1 base; junction bases outside the gene matches: 5. The CDR3 protein is CASSIGTGLTNEKLFF. The CDR3 nucleotides read TGTGCCAGCAGCATTGGGACAGGGCTAACTAATGAAAAACTGTTTTTT.

This clone appeared a few times. J is TRBJ2-5 and V is TRBV18, with TRBD2 as a possible D gene (5 bases). CDR1 KGHSH and CDR2 LQKENI come from the germline V gene. The CDR3 runs 15 residues. Trimming left V 2 bases short and J 5 bases short, with 15 bases between. The CDR3 sequence is CASSPNGVNTETQYF. The CDR3 region has the DNA TGTGCCAGCTCACCAAACGGGGTGAACACGGAGACCCAGTACTTC.

This clone came up a few times. The CDR3: CALSVGGAYEQFF. The CDR3, as DNA: TGTGCCCTCAGCGTCGGGGGGGCCTATGAGCAGTTCTTC. The J gene is TRBJ2-1, the V gene TRBV15, with 8 bases matching TRBD2. The V gene end was trimmed by 11 bases and the J gene end by 8 bases; junction bases not matched to a gene: 11. This CDR3 is built from 13 residues. Germline V gene sequence: CDR1 LNHNV, CDR2 YYDKDF (reference sequence).

CDR3 protein: CASSRGTVVNYEQYF. Written as DNA, the CDR3 is TGCGCCAGCAGCCGTGGGACAGTGGTTAACTACGAGCAGTACTTC. The chain has TRBV5-1 and TRBJ2-7; 7 positions agree with TRBD1. Looked up from germline, CDR1 is SGHRS and CDR2 is YFSETQ. This CDR3 is built from 15 residues. Trimming removed 4 bases from V and 3 bases from J; junction bases left unmatched: 10.

V and J are TRBV6-5 and TRBJ2-3; D not resolved. The V gene lost 6 bases and the J gene lost 5 bases, with 6 bases spanning the gap. CDR1 and CDR2 (germline): MNHEY, SVGAGI. This CDR3 comprises 11 residues. The CDR3 nucleotides read TGTGCCAGCAGGTCGAGAGATACGCAGTATTTT. Translation: CASRSRDTQYF.

This sequence joins TRBV6-4 and TRBJ2-3; 8 bases are shared with TRBD2. With 5 bases clipped from V and 2 bases from J, the junction kept 9 bases outside the gene matches. Looked up from germline, CDR1 is MRHNA and CDR2 is SNTAGT. The CDR3 runs 16 residues. The CDR3 sequence is CASSQPSGRTTDTQYF. The CDR3 DNA is TGTGCCAGCAGTCAACCTAGCGGGCGGACCACAGATACGCAGTATTTT.